This T cell receptor (beta chain) was sequenced during a study of blood T cell repertoires in COVID-19. Study-wide background: The United States, Italy and Spain provided the acute and convalescent COVID-19 samples.

About this clone: Other DNA sequences from this sample encode an identical CDR3 as well.

This CDR3 contains 13 residues. The germline V gene encodes CDR1 SGHTA and CDR2 FQGNSA. V shed 4 bases and J 5 bases; nucleotides not matched to a gene: 4. In the authors' methods: The assay estimated nucleated cells by amplifying reference gene primers. Sequencing used immunoSEQ multiplex PCR; TCRdb keeps in-frame clones, though not all of them. The V and J calls and clone size are taken from that table; D and trimming were inferred from the DNA. The repertoire holds about 81,000 clones, with around 91% as singletons. Specimen: peripheral blood. The receptor was derived from a man between 70 and 80 years old with active or convalescent COVID-19. V usage is TRBV7-2 and J usage is TRBJ1-1; 7 bases match TRBD1. The CDR3 here is CASSSTGRTEAFF. CDR3 DNA: TGTGCCAGCAGCTCGACAGGGAGGACTGAAGCTTTCTTT.